These T cell receptor beta chains were read from a single sample in a study of Graves' ophthalmopathy and Graves' hyperthyroidism. TCRdb recomputed calls from the multiplex PCR reads with MiXCR, one row per CDR3 protein. The data contain under 350,000 distinct CDR3 sequences, about a sixth of them seen just once; the ten biggest clones take up over 9%. Sample: peripheral blood. These receptors were collected from an adult man with Graves' ophthalmopathy. The CDR3 runs from the conserved cysteine through the conserved F or W. A D gene is named only where the DNA matches it firmly. Clone size is stated in some rows and not others, as once, few, many or a class when expanded.

j_call clone_size v_call d_call cdr3_aa cdr3_nt
TRBJ2-5 many TRBV11-2 TRBD1 CASTSQGAQETQYF TGTGCCAGCACCAGTCAGGGGGCCCAAGAGACCCAGTACTTC
TRBJ1-1 . TRBV6-1 . CASSPRLGEAFF TGTGCCAGCAGTCCGAGACTCGGGGAAGCTTTCTTT
TRBJ1-2 many TRBV2 . CASPKDRTFGYTF TGTGCCAGCCCCAAAGATCGGACGTTCGGCTACACCTTC
TRBJ1-1 many TRBV10-3 . CAIRSHTVMNTEAFF TGTGCCATCCGATCCCACACGGTCATGAACACTGAAGCTTTCTTT
TRBJ1-3 . TRBV20-1 . CSASPGLGSGNTIYF TGCAGTGCTAGTCCCGGGTTAGGCTCTGGAAACACCATATATTTT
TRBJ1-1 many TRBV30 TRBD1 CARTAGQGNTEAFF TGTGCACGGACCGCGGGACAGGGGAACACTGAAGCTTTCTTT
TRBJ1-1 . TRBV12-3/TRBV12-4 . CASSDTGRRAFF TGTGCCAGCAGTGATACAGGGAGGAGAGCTTTCTTT
TRBJ2-7 many TRBV7-8 . CASSLPVRGLYEQYF TGTGCCAGCAGCTTACCGGTCAGGGGCTTGTACGAGCAGTACTTC
TRBJ2-5 . TRBV14 . CASSQRNLQETQYF TGTGCCAGCAGCCAAAGGAATCTCCAAGAGACCCAGTACTTC
TRBJ1-2 many TRBV28 . CASSLELPRGHGYTF TGTGCCAGCAGTTTAGAACTCCCCCGAGGACATGGCTACACCTTC
TRBJ1-1 many TRBV6-1 . CASSDQNRVEAFF TGTGCCAGCAGTGACCAAAACAGGGTAGAAGCTTTCTTT
TRBJ2-3 many TRBV12-3/TRBV12-4 . CASSSAQGWGTAPDTQYF TGTGCCAGCAGTTCCGCACAGGGTTGGGGGACCGCACCAGATACGCAGTATTTT
TRBJ2-5 many TRBV4-2 TRBD2 CASSQQGLAGGQSQETQYF TGTGCCAGCAGCCAACAGGGACTAGCGGGGGGACAAAGTCAAGAGACCCAGTACTTC
TRBJ1-1 many TRBV20-1 . CSARDYYRWRRLGHTEAFF TGCAGTGCTAGAGATTATTACCGATGGCGCCGTCTGGGTCACACTGAAGCTTTCTTT
TRBJ2-7 many TRBV5-1 . CASSLAPGTNYEQYF TGCGCCAGCAGCTTGGCCCCCGGCACCAACTACGAGCAGTACTTC
TRBJ2-7 many TRBV7-7 TRBD1 CASSPTPGTGAGEQYF TGTGCTAGCAGCCCCACCCCCGGGACAGGGGCTGGGGAGCAGTACTTC
TRBJ2-5 many TRBV5-1 . CASSLAYGGSETQYF TGCGCCAGCAGCTTGGCGTACGGGGGCTCAGAGACCCAGTACTTC
TRBJ2-5 many TRBV10-3 TRBD2 CAISDWRGGLETQYF TGTGCCATCAGTGACTGGCGGGGGGGCCTGGAGACCCAGTACTTC
TRBJ1-3 . TRBV7-8 TRBD1 CASSLLGQFSGNTIYF TGTGCCAGCAGCTTACTGGGACAGTTCTCTGGAAACACCATATATTTT
TRBJ2-5 . TRBV30 . CAWSVYFGQETQYF TGTGCCTGGAGTGTGTACTTCGGCCAAGAGACCCAGTACTTC
TRBJ2-7 many TRBV5-1 TRBD2 CASSGLAGNSYEQYF TGCGCCAGCAGCGGACTAGCGGGGAACTCCTACGAGCAGTACTTC
TRBJ1-6 many TRBV7-9 . CASSGQGSPLHF TGTGCCAGCAGCGGACAAGGTTCACCCCTCCACTTT
TRBJ1-1 many TRBV29-1 TRBD1 CSVVSPGQGAVGSEAFF TGCAGCGTTGTGTCACCGGGACAGGGGGCCGTCGGCTCTGAAGCTTTCTTT
TRBJ1-1 . TRBV29-1 . CSTTTDNMNTEAFF TGCAGCACGACGACAGATAACATGAACACTGAAGCTTTCTTT
TRBJ2-7 many TRBV11-2 . CASSFRSTRYEQYF TGTGCCAGCAGCTTTAGAAGTACACGCTACGAGCAGTACTTC
TRBJ1-1 . TRBV6-5 . CASITQINTEAFF TGTGCCAGCATAACTCAGATAAACACTGAAGCTTTCTTT
TRBJ1-1 many TRBV11-2 . CASSLTRGAATEAFF TGTGCCAGCAGCTTAACCCGGGGGGCGGCCACTGAAGCTTTCTTT
TRBJ1-2 many TRBV28 . CASSLSASTYGYTF TGTGCCAGCAGTTTATCGGCGTCAACCTATGGCTACACCTTC
TRBJ2-2 many TRBV28 TRBD1 CASNAVRGRFSGELFF TGTGCCAGCAACGCCGTCAGGGGGCGATTTTCCGGGGAGCTGTTTTTT
TRBJ2-2 . TRBV9 . CASSEPPGGGELFF TGTGCCAGCAGCGAACCGCCCGGAGGCGGGGAGCTGTTTTTT
TRBJ2-7 many TRBV5-6 TRBD1 CASSSTGGRGEQYF TGTGCCAGCAGCTCGACAGGGGGCAGAGGGGAGCAGTACTTC
TRBJ2-5 many TRBV10-3 TRBD2 CAISDLTSAVHF TGTGCCATCAGTGACCTTACTAGCGCGGTGCACTTC
TRBJ2-5 many TRBV2 TRBD1 CASTGTAQETQYF TGTGCCAGCACCGGGACAGCCCAAGAGACCCAGTACTTC
TRBJ2-7 many TRBV5-1 . CASSAVIGATLSYEQYF TGCGCCAGCAGCGCCGTTATCGGGGCCACTTTATCCTACGAGCAGTACTTC
TRBJ1-1 many TRBV27 . CASSPLDGRRGSTEAFF TGTGCCAGCAGTCCCTTGGATGGACGGAGAGGGAGCACTGAAGCTTTCTTT
TRBJ1-5 many TRBV12-3/TRBV12-4 . CASTQDRTYQPQHF TGTGCCAGCACCCAAGACAGGACATATCAGCCCCAGCATTTT
TRBJ1-1 many TRBV30 . CAWSETGFSEAFF TGTGCCTGGAGTGAAACAGGATTCTCTGAAGCTTTCTTT
TRBJ1-1 . TRBV29-1 . CSVMVGRVGEAFF TGCAGCGTTATGGTGGGAAGAGTGGGTGAAGCTTTCTTT
TRBJ2-4 many TRBV6-5 . CASSFQEFAPGNIQYF TGTGCCAGCAGTTTCCAGGAATTTGCCCCTGGGAACATTCAGTACTTC
TRBJ1-1 . TRBV7-2 . CASSLGRGQKQAFF TGTGCCAGCAGCTTAGGGCGGGGGCAAAAACAAGCTTTCTTT
TRBJ2-2 many TRBV14 TRBD2 CASSRGRGASTGELFF TGTGCCAGCAGCCGAGGGAGGGGAGCAAGCACCGGGGAGCTGTTTTTT
TRBJ2-6 . TRBV2 . CASPGQQGTNVLTF TGTGCCAGTCCAGGACAGCAGGGGACCAACGTCCTGACTTTC
TRBJ1-6 many TRBV6-5 TRBD1 CASSYFDRGNSPLHF TGTGCCAGCAGTTACTTTGACAGGGGGAATTCACCCCTCCACTTT
TRBJ2-7 many TRBV2 TRBD1 CASVGTGGGYEQYF TGTGCCAGCGTCGGGACAGGGGGGGGTTACGAGCAGTACTTC
TRBJ1-1 many TRBV29-1 . CSVLGAMNTEAFF TGCAGCGTTTTGGGGGCCATGAACACTGAAGCTTTCTTT
TRBJ2-7 many TRBV15 . CATSRDIFEGIEQYF TGTGCCACCAGCAGAGATATTTTCGAGGGAATCGAGCAGTACTTC
TRBJ2-7 many TRBV6-2/TRBV6-3 TRBD1 CASSAGTGLYEQYF TGTGCCAGCAGTGCCGGGACAGGACTATACGAGCAGTACTTC
TRBJ2-5 many TRBV9 . CASSPGAQTPPRETQYF TGTGCCAGCAGCCCCGGGGCACAAACCCCTCCCAGGGAGACCCAGTACTTC
TRBJ2-5 many TRBV15 . CATSREWARQETQYF TGTGCCACCAGCAGAGAATGGGCCAGACAAGAGACCCAGTACTTC
TRBJ1-5 many TRBV6-1 TRBD1 CASSGTAFNQPQHF TGTGCCAGCAGCGGGACAGCCTTCAATCAGCCCCAGCATTTT
TRBJ1-5 many TRBV12-3/TRBV12-4 . CASSLRPSQPQHF TGTGCCAGCAGTTTAAGGCCCAGTCAGCCCCAGCATTTT
TRBJ2-5 many TRBV2 . CASREHGLAKGTQYF TGTGCCAGCAGGGAACATGGTCTTGCCAAGGGGACCCAGTACTTC
TRBJ1-1 many TRBV6-2/TRBV6-3 . CASSYPPGPGSGRTEAFF TGTGCCAGCAGTTACCCACCCGGCCCGGGTTCTGGTCGTACTGAAGCTTTCTTT